Listed below are T cell receptor beta chains from one sample, sequenced in a study of glioma-infiltrating T cells after dendritic cell vaccination. Clones were read by immunoSEQ multiplex PCR, and TCRdb kept only the in-frame ones, dropping some. The table shows 60,000 or so clones, with around nine tenths occurring only once. The sequenced sample was blood, obtained after dendritic cell vaccination. Every receptor here comes from a human donor with glioblastoma. CDR3s include the opening cysteine and the closing phenylalanine or tryptophan. Each record gives: V gene, D gene, clone size, J gene, CDR3 protein, CDR3 DNA. A D gene is named only where the DNA matches it firmly. Rows give clone size only sometimes, using once, few, many, or a class for an expanded clone.

V: TRBV6-5
D: TRBD1
size: once
J: TRBJ1-4
CDR3: CASSRASTGTVFF
DNA: TGTGCCAGCAGCCGCGCTTCGACAGGGACGGTGTTTTTT

V: TRBV6-1
D: NA
size: NA
J: TRBJ1-5
CDR3: CASNRRESNQPQHF
DNA: TGTGCCAGCAATCGTAGGGAGAGCAATCAGCCCCAGCATTTT

V: TRBV5-6
D: NA
size: NA
J: TRBJ2-1
CDR3: CASSFSGPTTYEQFF
DNA: TGTGCCAGCAGCTTTAGCGGCCCCACGACGTATGAGCAGTTCTTC

V: TRBV4-3
D: TRBD1
size: NA
J: TRBJ2-7
CDR3: CASSQGRQGASYEQYF
DNA: TGCGCCAGCAGCCAAGGGCGGCAGGGGGCCTCCTACGAGCAGTACTTC

V: TRBV5-6
D: NA
size: NA
J: TRBJ1-1
CDR3: CASSLMGSTEAFF
DNA: TGTGCCAGCAGCTTGATGGGGAGCACTGAAGCTTTCTTT

V: TRBV28
D: NA
size: NA
J: TRBJ1-5
CDR3: CASSGGGDNQPQHF
DNA: TGTGCCAGCAGCGGAGGGGGGGACAATCAGCCCCAGCATTTT

V: TRBV4-2
D: TRBD2
size: NA
J: TRBJ2-7
CDR3: CASSQRTSGAYEQYF
DNA: TGTGCCAGCAGCCAGAGGACTAGCGGGGCTTACGAGCAGTACTTC

V: TRBV21-1
D: NA
size: NA
J: TRBJ1-3
CDR3: CASSNGPGVIGYTIYF
DNA: TGTGCCAGCAGCAACGGCCCGGGGGTGATTGGATACACCATATATTTT

V: TRBV19
D: NA
size: NA
J: TRBJ2-2
CDR3: CATANTGELFF
DNA: TGTGCCACCGCGAACACCGGGGAGCTGTTTTTT

V: TRBV2
D: TRBD1
size: NA
J: TRBJ1-5
CDR3: CASRGDRGNQPQHF
DNA: TGTGCCAGCAGGGGGGACAGGGGGAATCAGCCCCAGCATTTT

V: TRBV6-1
D: NA
size: NA
J: TRBJ2-5
CDR3: CASTEEETQYF
DNA: TGTGCCAGCACAGAGGAAGAGACCCAGTACTTC

V: TRBV5-1
D: NA
size: NA
J: TRBJ2-6
CDR3: CASSLVAAAGANVLTF
DNA: TGCGCCAGCAGCTTGGTAGCGGCGGCTGGGGCCAACGTCCTGACTTTC

V: TRBV29-1
D: TRBD1
size: NA
J: TRBJ1-1
CDR3: CSVGTGGVEAFF
DNA: TGCAGCGTTGGGACAGGGGGCGTTGAAGCTTTCTTT

V: TRBV18
D: TRBD2
size: NA
J: TRBJ2-5
CDR3: CASSGLAVQETQYF
DNA: TGTGCCAGCTCGGGACTAGCGGTACAAGAGACCCAGTACTTC

V: TRBV6-5
D: NA
size: NA
J: TRBJ2-7
CDR3: CASSYSVPGGEQYF
DNA: TGTGCCAGCAGTTACTCGGTCCCAGGGGGGGAGCAGTACTTC

V: TRBV6-6
D: NA
size: NA
J: TRBJ1-2
CDR3: CASSYTEPQGYGYTF
DNA: TGTGCCAGCAGTTACACCGAACCTCAGGGATATGGCTACACCTTC

V: TRBV7-2
D: NA
size: NA
J: TRBJ2-5
CDR3: CASSFFRSETQYF
DNA: TGTGCCAGCAGCTTCTTCAGGTCAGAGACCCAGTACTTC

V: TRBV9
D: TRBD2
size: NA
J: TRBJ2-1
CDR3: CASSVATSVGEQFF
DNA: TGTGCCAGCAGCGTAGCTACTAGCGTAGGGGAGCAGTTCTTC

V: TRBV4-3
D: NA
size: NA
J: TRBJ1-4
CDR3: CASSQVKGAWDEKLFF
DNA: TGCGCCAGCAGCCAAGTAAAAGGGGCCTGGGATGAAAAACTGTTTTTT

V: TRBV5-1
D: NA
size: NA
J: TRBJ1-1
CDR3: CASSSNGRGNTEAFF
DNA: TGCGCCAGCAGCTCGAACGGCAGGGGGAACACTGAAGCTTTCTTT

V: TRBV7-3
D: TRBD2
size: NA
J: TRBJ2-1
CDR3: CASSLMASGRFVGNEQFF
DNA: TGTGCCAGCAGCTTAATGGCTAGCGGGAGGTTTGTGGGCAATGAGCAGTTCTTC

V: TRBV5-8
D: TRBD1
size: NA
J: TRBJ2-7
CDR3: CASGWWGTGGNEQYF
DNA: TGTGCCAGCGGCTGGTGGGGGACAGGGGGTAACGAGCAGTACTTC

V: TRBV7-8
D: NA
size: NA
J: TRBJ1-1
CDR3: CASSLVGQKNTEAFF
DNA: TGTGCCAGCAGCTTAGTAGGACAGAAGAACACTGAAGCTTTCTTT

V: TRBV10-3
D: NA
size: NA
J: TRBJ2-1
CDR3: CAINSGTSPYNEQFF
DNA: TGTGCCATCAATTCCGGGACATCCCCCTACAATGAGCAGTTCTTC

V: TRBV18
D: NA
size: NA
J: TRBJ1-1
CDR3: CASSPRGEGNTEAFF
DNA: TGTGCCAGCTCCCCCAGGGGAGAGGGGAACACTGAAGCTTTCTTT

V: TRBV25-1
D: TRBD1
size: NA
J: TRBJ1-6
CDR3: CASSEHTADRGSSPLHF
DNA: TGTGCCAGCAGTGAGCATACGGCCGACAGGGGATCGTCACCCCTCCACTTT

V: TRBV19
D: TRBD1
size: NA
J: TRBJ1-5
CDR3: CASRPDRASNQPQHF
DNA: TGTGCCAGTAGACCCGACAGGGCAAGCAATCAGCCCCAGCATTTT

V: TRBV7-6
D: TRBD2
size: NA
J: TRBJ2-1
CDR3: CASSSSGGGGYNEQFF
DNA: TGTGCCAGCAGCTCATCCGGGGGGGGAGGGTACAATGAGCAGTTCTTC

V: TRBV7-2
D: TRBD1
size: once
J: TRBJ1-2
CDR3: CASSLGRAGTGFF
DNA: TGTGCCAGCAGCTTAGGCCGGGCGGGGACAGGCTTCTTC